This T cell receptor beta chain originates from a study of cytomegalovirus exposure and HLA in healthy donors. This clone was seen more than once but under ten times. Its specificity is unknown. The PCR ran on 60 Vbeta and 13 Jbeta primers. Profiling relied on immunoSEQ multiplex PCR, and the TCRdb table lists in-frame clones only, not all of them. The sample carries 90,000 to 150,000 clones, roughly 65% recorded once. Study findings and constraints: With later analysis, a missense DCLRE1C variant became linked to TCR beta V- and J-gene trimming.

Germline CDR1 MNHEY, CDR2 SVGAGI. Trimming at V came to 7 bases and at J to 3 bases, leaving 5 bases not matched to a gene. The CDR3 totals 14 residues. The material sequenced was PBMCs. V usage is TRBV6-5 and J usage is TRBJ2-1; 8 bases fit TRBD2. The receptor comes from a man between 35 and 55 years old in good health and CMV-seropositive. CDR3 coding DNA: TGTGCCAGCACCCCGGGAGGGTTCTACAATGAGCAGTTCTTC. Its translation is CASTPGGFYNEQFF.